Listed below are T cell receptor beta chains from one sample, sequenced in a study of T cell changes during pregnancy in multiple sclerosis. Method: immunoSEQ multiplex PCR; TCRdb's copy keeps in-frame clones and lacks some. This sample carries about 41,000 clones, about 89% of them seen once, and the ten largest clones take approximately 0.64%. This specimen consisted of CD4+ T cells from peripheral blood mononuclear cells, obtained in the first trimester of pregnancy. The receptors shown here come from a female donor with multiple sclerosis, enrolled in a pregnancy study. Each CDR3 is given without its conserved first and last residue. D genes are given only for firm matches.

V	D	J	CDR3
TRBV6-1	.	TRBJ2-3	ASSAVAGAADTQY
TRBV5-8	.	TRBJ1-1	ASSLVTGNAF
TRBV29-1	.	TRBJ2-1	STKGVASSYNEQF
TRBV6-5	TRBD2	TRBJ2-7	ASSSRLAGGQDEQY
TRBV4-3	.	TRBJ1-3	ASSQDSGSGNTIY
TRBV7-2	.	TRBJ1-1	ASTQGSVNTEAF
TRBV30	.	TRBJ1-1	AWSLSFGNTEAF
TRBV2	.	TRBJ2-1	ASSERWAGDNEQF
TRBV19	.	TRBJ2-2	ASSIPRVWSSQALQRYTGELF
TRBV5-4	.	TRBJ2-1	ASSAAGLYNEQF
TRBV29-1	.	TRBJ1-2	SVQARGDVYGYT
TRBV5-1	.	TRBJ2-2	ASSGGGANTGELF
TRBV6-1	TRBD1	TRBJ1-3	ASRQGASGNTIY
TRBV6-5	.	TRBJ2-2	ASRGEGDTGELF
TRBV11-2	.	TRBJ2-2	ASSSAVGVGELF
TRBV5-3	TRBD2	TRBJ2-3	ARSCGLASTDTQY
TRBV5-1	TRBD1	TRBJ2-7	ASSLEPGGDYEQY
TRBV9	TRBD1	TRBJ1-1	ASSVGPGDRGAF
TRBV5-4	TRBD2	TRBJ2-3	ASSQGRLAGTDTQY
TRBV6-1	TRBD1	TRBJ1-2	ASRQGGDYGYT
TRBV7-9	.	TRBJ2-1	ASSLPGTPTNEQF
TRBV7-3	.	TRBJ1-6	ASSQRNNSPLH
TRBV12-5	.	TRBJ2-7	ASGSPPGREQY
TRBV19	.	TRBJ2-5	ASSIRVLETQY
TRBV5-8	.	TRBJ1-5	ASSLGAPNQPQH